The TCR beta chain under discussion was sequenced for a study of human T cells and chemical hapten exposure. The overall study: Researchers reported sensitizing a roughly 2 cm by roughly 2 cm upper inner arm skin site with 2% DPC. Women made up most patients, who had alopecia areata, totalis or universalis. The study's findings and limits: DPC sensitization left the count of TCRs above 1 in 1000 unchanged.

The CDR3 runs 13 residues. Per germline, CDR1 MDHEN and CDR2 SYDVKM. Time point of the sample: patch test 1, 2 weeks after DPC sensitization. Treatment denoted: therapeutic diphenylcyclopropenone sensitization with weekly scalp DPC. Individual cDNA molecules had unique molecular identifiers attached to them by the library. One entry per CDR3 protein, called by TCRdb with MiXCR from the RACE reads. The profile shows roughly 180,000 distinct CDR3 sequences, roughly 14% of them singletons. This clonotype appeared many times. The antigen remains undetermined. An end of the junction does not agree with germline; a read error may underlie this.

V usage is TRBV28 and J usage is TRBJ2-7; TRBD2 might be the D (6 bases). The specimen comprised whole blood, sampled in connection with sensitization to the hapten diphenylcyclopropenone (DPC). This receptor was taken from a woman aged 25 to 39 with alopecia areata. Some clones in this sample may be carry-over from other donors' samples. CDR3 in amino acids: CASSLTGAYEQYF. The CDR3 nucleotides are TGCGCCAGCAGCTTGACGGGGGCCTACGAGCAGTACTTC.